This TCR beta chain was documented in a study of CD8+CD57+ T cells in acquired aplastic anemia listed by TCRdb under 2018. About the investigation overall: Extracted DNA from sorted CD4+ and CD8+ cells averaged around 3.3 ug, ranging from about 0.17 to 27.4 ug. For healthy donor samples, the average read count was about 10.8 million for CD4+ cells and 11.0 million for CD8+ cells.

Genomic DNA served as template for TCR beta VDJ combination and CDR3 sequence profiling. An Illumina HiSeq 2000 was used for TCR repertoire sequencing. The authors processed their data as follows. Repertoire assessment relied on Simpson's diversity index, CDR3 size and DJ length profiles, and TRBV/TRBJ rearrangement plots. The immunodominant clone was defined as the most abundant DNA sequence in deep sequencing data. CDR3 amino acid sequences were checked for sharing across subjects and were also compared against the VDJdb database and published repertoires. TCRdb trimmed the raw reads at Q25, called clones with MiXCR and kept productive beta chains. For every CDR3 protein sequence, its rows merge into one entry that carries the most common genes and DNA. TCRdb's processing, not the authors', yielded these V and J calls. In all, the sample holds a few hundred thousand distinct CDR3 sequences, and 30% to 40% of those were seen once. The ten largest clones take up 1.1% of the sample.

The CDR3 contains 15 residues, cysteine and phenylalanine counted. Only the CDR3 DNA is retained, 45 bases long and in frame from the first base. The germline V gene (reference sequence) specifies SGHKS as CDR1 and YYEKEE as CDR2. V trim: 1 base; J trim: 10 bases; unmatched bases: 7. The research as a whole found: Patients and healthy controls showed no significant difference in CD8+ Simpson's diversity (P=0.060). Around 30 CD8+ CDR3 sequences were found in both patients and controls but appeared to be highly expressed in patients and within the immunodominant clones of the patients.

Concerning this clonotype itself: Its recognized antigen is unknown. Qualities for individual bases were not recorded, and no much larger clone is one base off.

TCR repertoires of sorted CD4+ and CD8+ blood T cells from severe aplastic anemia patients and healthy subjects were deep-sequenced in the study. Ficoll-Paque density gradient centrifugation was used to isolate peripheral blood mononuclear cells. CD4+ and CD8+ T cells were sorted by FACS or magnetic beads before DNA extraction. Sample: sorted CD4+, CD8+, or CD8+CD57+ T cells (not recorded which) from PBMCs. Recombination connected TRBV5-5 to TRBJ1-4; 10 bases in between match TRBD1. This clonotype was obtained from a human donor in good health, serving as a control. The nucleotides read TGTGCCAGCAGCTTGTTTGGGACAGGGGTTGTAAAACTGTTTTTT. Its protein reads: CASSLFGTGVVKLFF. The full variable domain, with segments outside the CDR3 supplied by the reference TRBV5-5 and TRBJ1-4 proteins, appears as DAGVTQSPTHLIKTRGQQVTLRCSPISGHKSVSWYQQVLGQGPQFIFQYYEKEERGRGNFPDRFSARQFPNYSSELNVNALLLGDSALYLCASSLFGTGVVKLFFGSGTQLSVL.